This TCR beta chain is from a study of T-cell memory formation after mild COVID-19. This CDR3 has 13 amino acids. J gave up 3 bases and V 8 bases, and 7 bases lay outside the gene matches. CDR1 and CDR2 (germline): SGHVS, FNYEAQ. There are many counts of this clonotype. The 5'RACE method, run with constant-segment primers, produced TCR alpha and TCR beta cDNA libraries (carrying sample barcodes and UMIs). TCRdb re-called the 5' RACE reads through MiXCR, storing one row per CDR3 protein. The table shows a few hundred thousand distinct CDR3 sequences, with roughly 14% occurring only once. This TCR came from a man younger than 35 who had mild COVID-19 (a few samples of this study predate the infection). Cell type and time point are not known. J is TRBJ2-7 and V is TRBV7-6, with TRBD1 matching over 7 bases. The sample taken for sequencing was PBMCs or a T cell subset sorted from them (not recorded which). The DNA for the CDR3 is TGTGCCAGCCGACAGGGACCCTTCTACGAGCAGTACTTC. Its protein is CASRQGPFYEQYF.